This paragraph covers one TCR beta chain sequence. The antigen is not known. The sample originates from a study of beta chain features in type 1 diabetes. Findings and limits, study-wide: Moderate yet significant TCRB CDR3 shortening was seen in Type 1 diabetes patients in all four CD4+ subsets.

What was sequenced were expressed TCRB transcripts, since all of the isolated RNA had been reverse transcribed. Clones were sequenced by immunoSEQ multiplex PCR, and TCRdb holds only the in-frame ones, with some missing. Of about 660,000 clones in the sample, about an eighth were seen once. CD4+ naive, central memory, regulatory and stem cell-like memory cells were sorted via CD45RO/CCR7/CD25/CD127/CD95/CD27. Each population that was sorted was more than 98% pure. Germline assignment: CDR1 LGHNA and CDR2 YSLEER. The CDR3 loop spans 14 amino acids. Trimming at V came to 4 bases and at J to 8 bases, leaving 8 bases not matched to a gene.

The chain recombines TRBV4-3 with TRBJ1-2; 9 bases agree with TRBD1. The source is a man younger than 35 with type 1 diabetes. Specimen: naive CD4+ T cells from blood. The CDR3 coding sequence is TGCGCCAGCAGCCTCGGGACAGGGCTTAGCGGCTACACCTTC. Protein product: CASSLGTGLSGYTF.